Sequencing of this T cell receptor beta chain was carried out in a study of neurological immune-mediated disorders. Findings of the study overall: The expanded clones of different subjects shared no CDR3 amino acid sequences (suggesting private repertoires in all groups).

This clonotype has a count of ten or more. The antigen is undetermined. The length of the CDR3 is 11 residues. Germline CDR1 reads DFQATT; CDR2 reads SNEGSKA (reference sequence). Between the trimmed V and J ends, which lost 6 bases and 8 bases, there was a span of 11 bases. 5'RACE with 10-nucleotide random UMIs generated the cDNA. TCRdb analysed the 5' RACE reads with MiXCR anew, one entry per CDR3 protein. The sample shows 25,000 to 35,000 distinct CDR3 sequences, approximately 5.4% of them seen only once. The rearrangement joins TRBV20-1 to TRBJ2-1; unclear D gene. What was sequenced was CD4+ T cells from blood. This TCR derives from a woman aged 45 to 65 in good health. The CDR3 coding sequence is TGCAGTGCGGTTGGGGTGGATGAGCAGTTCTTC. Amino acid sequence: CSAVGVDEQFF.